This T cell receptor (beta chain) was captured in a study of OX40 agonist ivuxolimab in advanced cancers. Concerning the study at large: Ivuxolimab, which targeted the costimulatory receptor OX40 (CD134), was an agonistic, fully human IgG2 monoclonal antibody. Intravenous ivuxolimab was administered to patients every 2 weeks at six dose levels: 0.01, 0.1, 0.3, 1.5, 3 and 10 mg/kg. Of the roughly 52 dose-escalation patients, hepatocellular carcinoma was present in some 19, melanoma in some 15, renal cell carcinoma in 9 and head and neck cancer in 9. A male proportion of 82.7% and a mean age of 60 years, ranging from roughly 23 to 85, were recorded for the dose-escalation cohort. Prior anti-PD-1, anti-PD-L1 or anti-CTLA-4 therapy was permitted, and checkpoint inhibitors had been received by 40% to 50% of dose-escalation patients. Partial responses occurred in three dose-escalation patients: two with cutaneous melanoma and one with hepatocellular carcinoma. Peripheral TCRbeta sequencing aimed to test whether ivuxolimab altered TCR sequence diversity and caused clonal T-cell expansion. The paper covers the monotherapy dose-escalation part of the phase I ivuxolimab trial, which included N of about 56 patients.

Trimming costs V 2 bases and J 0 bases, and their ends lie 14 bases apart. Including the terminal cysteine and phenylalanine, the CDR3 comprises 17 residues. Solely the CDR3 DNA is kept, with 51 bases framed from the first base. Here is what the overall study found, with its caveats: Clonal expansion of both CD4+ and CD8+ blood T cells was observed from baseline to week 6 at doses 0.1 to 3.0 mg/kg. After ivuxolimab, expanded clones were on average more numerous among CD8+ T cells than among CD4+ T cells. Low levels of normalized T-cell clonal expansion were also seen in some patients who did not respond. In the 0.1-3.0 mg/kg groups, partial responders had among the lowest normalized peripheral clonal expansion, particularly in CD8+ T cells. The antigen specificity of the peripheral T cells that underwent clonal expansion was not determined.

As for this clone: Its specific antigen is unknown. There are no base qualities to consult, and no much larger clone falls within one base.

To sequence the TCRbeta CDR3 region, genomic DNA was isolated from the sorted cells. The immunoSEQ Assay was used for sequencing of TCRbeta CDR3 regions. Held by TCRdb, this immuneACCESS table contains in-frame sequences only and omits some clones. Under half of the omission traces to an unresolved V gene where checked; the cause of the rest is unknown. The sample table shows 65,000 to 90,000 clones, and about 91% are seen once. The top ten hold roughly 2% of the sample. The trial excluded patients who had a history of autoimmune disease or who were on systemic immunosuppression. In every dose cohort, peripheral blood was drawn for TCR sequencing at baseline, cycle 4 day 1, and cycle 7 day 1. Samples came from an open-label, multicenter, first-in-human phase I dose-escalation trial of ivuxolimab. The trial enrolled adults with locally advanced or metastatic head and neck squamous cell, hepatocellular, melanoma or renal cell carcinoma. Before TCR sequencing, CD4+ T cells and CD8+ T cells from peripheral blood were sorted into separate populations.

Sequencing was performed on CD4+ or CD8+ T cells sorted from blood, taken in a trial of the OX40 agonist ivuxolimab. Recombination connected TRBV6-7 to TRBJ1-5; matching of 6 bases hints at TRBD1 as the D gene. TRBV6-7 is sorted into the ORF group, with uncertain function. The clonotype comes from an adult with an advanced solid tumor such as melanoma, head and neck, liver or kidney cancer. This receptor has the CDR3 CASSYLGQMDSNQPQHF. The DNA reads TGTGCCAGCAGTTACCTGGGACAAATGGATAGCAATCAGCCCCAGCATTTT.